These T cell receptor beta chains were read from a single sample in a study of PD-1 blockade in classical Hodgkin lymphoma. Data came from immunoSEQ multiplex PCR; TCRdb stores just in-frame clones and leaves some out. The sample consists of approximately 35,000 clones, under 95% of them appearing once. The sequencing sample was made of peripheral blood mononuclear cells (PBMCs). Receptor source: a human donor with classical Hodgkin lymphoma. The conserved cysteine and the conserved F or W are not part of the CDR3 here. Size is stated for part of the rows, as once, few or many counts, or as a class when the clone is expanded.

>-|TRBJ2-2|TRBV10-3
AISEPPTGRTGELF
>-|TRBJ2-7|TRBV19
ASKSEAGIPSYEQY
>-|TRBJ2-5|TRBV19
ASSTRVQETQY
>-|TRBJ2-3|TRBV20-1
SARVSDTQY
>-|TRBJ2-1|TRBV7-2
ASSARKEF
>-|TRBJ2-7|TRBV21-1
ASRVTSGTDEQY
>-|TRBJ2-7|TRBV9
ASSVEAGTYEQY
>-|TRBJ2-7|TRBV13
ASSLAGQGAQEQY
>-|TRBJ2-5|TRBV5-5
ASSHRVQETQY
>-|TRBJ2-1|TRBV2
ASSEIQLNNEQF
>once|TRBJ1-2|TRBV7-9
ASSSSTAVGYT
>-|TRBJ1-2|TRBV19
ASSLKGAFNYGYT
>-|TRBJ2-7|TRBV5-1
ASSLSRAFYEQY
>-|TRBJ2-3|TRBV6-5
ASTHRSGTDTQY
>-|TRBJ1-1|TRBV6-1
ATPGQLITEAF
>-|TRBJ2-3|TRBV19
ASSANRVDTQY
>-|TRBJ2-3|TRBV29-1
SVEPGQGGGTQY
>-|TRBJ2-3|TRBV28
ASSLPGWDRGQTDTQY
>once|TRBJ2-7|TRBV6-5
ASSYSAGSSYEQY
>-|TRBJ2-2|TRBV5-6
ASSFLATGGFGELF
>-|TRBJ2-2|TRBV7-2
ASSWTGGGTGELF
>-|TRBJ1-1|TRBV19
ASTSTGGTSEAF
>-|TRBJ2-5|TRBV5-1
ASSPAAAQETQY
>-|TRBJ2-5|TRBV4-1
ASSQEGGKGSSETQY
>-|TRBJ1-5|TRBV4-1
ASSQDPRNQPQH
>-|TRBJ2-3|TRBV9
ASSTQHPGSGTDTQY
>-|TRBJ2-7|TRBV7-6
ASSLEGVSYEQY
>-|TRBJ1-5|TRBV2
ASDRGNQPQH
>-|TRBJ1-2|TRBV5-6
ASSLGQINYGYT
>-|TRBJ1-4|TRBV9
ASSVGAVATNEKLF
>once|TRBJ1-1|TRBV5-1
ASRRDQLANTEAF
>-|TRBJ2-7|TRBV7-9
ASSLGWGEQY
>-|TRBJ1-1|TRBV4-1
ASSHPPGGTGTTEAF
>few|TRBJ1-2|TRBV5-1
ASSLGGNYGYT
>once|TRBJ2-5|TRBV9
ASSAGTGAQETQY
>-|TRBJ2-3|TRBV12-5
ASGLHGGAMG
>-|TRBJ2-1|TRBV28
ASRDKLYLEKQF
>-|TRBJ1-1|TRBV5-1
ASSLFGRQTNTEAF
>once|TRBJ1-2|TRBV4-1
ASSQAGRYGYT
>-|TRBJ2-7|TRBV4-1
ASSPMAAYEQY
>-|TRBJ1-4|TRBV6-1
ASSEVGRATNEKLF